Listed below are T cell receptor beta chains from one sample, sequenced in a study of cytomegalovirus exposure and HLA in healthy donors. Method: immunoSEQ multiplex PCR; TCRdb's copy keeps in-frame clones and lacks some. Of approximately 72,000 clones in the sample, 65% to 70% were seen once. Specimen: PBMCs. Receptors were obtained from a man aged 40-50 years in good health and CMV-seropositive. Each CDR3 is given with its conserved first and last residue. The order of the fields is CDR3 length, D gene, J gene, V gene, clone size, CDR3 protein, CDR3 DNA. D genes are given only for firm matches. Not all rows give a size; the values are once, few, many and, for expanded clones, a class.

len: 16; d_gene: NA; j_gene: TRBJ1-1; v_gene: TRBV6-5; abundance: NA; CDR3aa: CASSYSNSLMNTEAFF; CDR3nt: TGTGCCAGCAGTTACTCCAACAGCCTCATGAACACTGAAGCTTTCTTT
len: 15; d_gene: NA; j_gene: TRBJ2-3; v_gene: TRBV16; abundance: NA; CDR3aa: CASSQLGAGTDTQYF; CDR3nt: TGTGCCAGCAGCCAATTGGGGGCTGGCACAGATACGCAGTATTTT
len: 14; d_gene: NA; j_gene: TRBJ1-1; v_gene: TRBV6-5; abundance: few; CDR3aa: CASTKTITHTEAFF; CDR3nt: TGTGCCAGCACCAAGACAATCACCCACACTGAAGCTTTCTTT
len: 13; d_gene: TRBD1; j_gene: TRBJ2-1; v_gene: TRBV30; abundance: NA; CDR3aa: CAWAGTGWSEQFF; CDR3nt: TGTGCCTGGGCTGGGACAGGGTGGAGTGAGCAGTTCTTC
len: 15; d_gene: TRBD2; j_gene: TRBJ2-1; v_gene: TRBV11-3; abundance: NA; CDR3aa: CASSVSGGALNEQFF; CDR3nt: TGTGCCAGCAGCGTTAGCGGGGGGGCCTTAAATGAGCAGTTCTTC
len: 13; d_gene: NA; j_gene: TRBJ1-1; v_gene: TRBV14; abundance: NA; CDR3aa: CASRRGYNTEAFF; CDR3nt: TGTGCCAGCAGGCGGGGATATAACACTGAAGCTTTCTTT
len: 16; d_gene: TRBD1; j_gene: TRBJ1-2; v_gene: TRBV6-1; abundance: NA; CDR3aa: CASSGGTGRINYGYTF; CDR3nt: TGTGCCAGCAGTGGGGGGACAGGGAGGATAAACTATGGCTACACCTTC
len: 13; d_gene: TRBD1; j_gene: TRBJ2-4; v_gene: TRBV10-2; abundance: NA; CDR3aa: CASSEQGGSIQYF; CDR3nt: TGCGCCAGCAGTGAACAGGGGGGAAGCATTCAGTACTTC
len: 14; d_gene: TRBD1; j_gene: TRBJ1-6; v_gene: TRBV7-9; abundance: once; CDR3aa: CASRPDRGGSPLHF; CDR3nt: TGTGCCAGCAGACCCGACAGGGGGGGGTCACCCCTCCACTTT
len: 15; d_gene: NA; j_gene: TRBJ2-2; v_gene: TRBV10-3; abundance: once; CDR3aa: CAISGTARNTGELFF; CDR3nt: TGTGCCATCAGTGGGACAGCCAGGAACACCGGGGAGCTGTTTTTT
len: 11; d_gene: NA; j_gene: TRBJ1-3; v_gene: TRBV30; abundance: few; CDR3aa: CAWGGWNTIYF; CDR3nt: TGTGCCTGGGGAGGGTGGAACACCATATATTTT
len: 11; d_gene: NA; j_gene: TRBJ2-3; v_gene: TRBV10-3; abundance: NA; CDR3aa: CAIAGEDTQYF; CDR3nt: TGTGCCATCGCCGGGGAGGATACGCAGTATTTT
len: 15; d_gene: TRBD2; j_gene: TRBJ2-2; v_gene: TRBV6-5; abundance: NA; CDR3aa: CASSPTGLDTGELFF; CDR3nt: TGTGCCAGCAGTCCTACGGGACTAGACACCGGGGAGCTGTTTTTT
len: 15; d_gene: TRBD2; j_gene: TRBJ2-7; v_gene: TRBV7-2; abundance: NA; CDR3aa: CASRRNSGGPYEQYF; CDR3nt: TGTGCCAGCAGGAGGAATAGCGGGGGGCCCTACGAGCAGTACTTC
len: 16; d_gene: TRBD2; j_gene: TRBJ2-3; v_gene: TRBV11-2; abundance: few; CDR3aa: CASSRRRTSGSDTQYF; CDR3nt: TGTGCCAGCAGCCGAAGACGGACTAGCGGGTCAGATACGCAGTATTTT
len: 14; d_gene: TRBD2; j_gene: TRBJ2-5; v_gene: TRBV30; abundance: NA; CDR3aa: CAWSLGLAGETQYF; CDR3nt: TGTGCCTGGAGTCTGGGACTAGCGGGAGAGACCCAGTACTTC
len: 13; d_gene: NA; j_gene: TRBJ2-7; v_gene: TRBV7-7; abundance: NA; CDR3aa: CASSLNHNYEQYF; CDR3nt: TGTGCTAGCAGCCTAAATCATAACTACGAGCAGTACTTC
len: 14; d_gene: TRBD1; j_gene: TRBJ2-7; v_gene: TRBV27; abundance: once; CDR3aa: CASSLNRGPHEQYF; CDR3nt: TGTGCCAGCAGTTTAAACAGGGGTCCGCACGAGCAGTACTTC
len: 15; d_gene: TRBD1; j_gene: TRBJ1-6; v_gene: TRBV30; abundance: few; CDR3aa: CAYDRLGTVNSPLHF; CDR3nt: TGTGCCTATGACCGACTAGGGACAGTTAATTCCCCCCTCCACTTT
len: 15; d_gene: TRBD1; j_gene: TRBJ2-7; v_gene: TRBV7-2; abundance: NA; CDR3aa: CASSIGTGGSYEQYF; CDR3nt: TGTGCCAGCAGCATCGGGACAGGGGGATCCTACGAGCAGTACTTC
len: 15; d_gene: TRBD1; j_gene: TRBJ2-1; v_gene: TRBV2; abundance: NA; CDR3aa: CASSAGQGARNEQFF; CDR3nt: TGTGCCAGCAGTGCAGGACAGGGGGCGCGAAATGAGCAGTTCTTC
len: 12; d_gene: NA; j_gene: TRBJ2-1; v_gene: TRBV6-1; abundance: NA; CDR3aa: CASTTGYNEQFF; CDR3nt: TGTGCCAGCACCACAGGTTACAATGAGCAGTTCTTC
len: 15; d_gene: TRBD2; j_gene: TRBJ2-3; v_gene: TRBV27; abundance: NA; CDR3aa: CASSFLAGVTDTQYF; CDR3nt: TGTGCCAGCAGTTTCCTAGCGGGGGTCACAGATACGCAGTATTTT
len: 15; d_gene: TRBD1; j_gene: TRBJ2-4; v_gene: TRBV30; abundance: NA; CDR3aa: CAWSVQGDRARRRYF; CDR3nt: TGTGCCTGGAGTGTACAGGGGGACAGGGCTAGGAGGCGGTACTTC
len: 16; d_gene: TRBD1; j_gene: TRBJ1-2; v_gene: TRBV7-9; abundance: NA; CDR3aa: CASSLPTGGSNYGYTF; CDR3nt: TGTGCCAGCAGCTTACCCACAGGGGGATCAAACTATGGCTACACCTTC
len: 18; d_gene: TRBD2; j_gene: TRBJ2-2; v_gene: TRBV11-3; abundance: NA; CDR3aa: CASSPWTSGGTGTGELFF; CDR3nt: TGTGCCAGCAGCCCATGGACTAGCGGGGGGACGGGCACCGGGGAGCTGTTTTTT
len: 15; d_gene: NA; j_gene: TRBJ2-7; v_gene: TRBV11-3; abundance: NA; CDR3aa: CASSQKEKAAYEQYF; CDR3nt: TGTGCCAGTAGTCAGAAGGAGAAGGCGGCATACGAGCAGTACTTC
len: 13; d_gene: TRBD1; j_gene: TRBJ1-2; v_gene: TRBV29-1; abundance: few; CDR3aa: CSVTTGLIYGYTF; CDR3nt: TGCAGCGTCACGACAGGGCTAATCTATGGCTACACCTTC
len: 16; d_gene: TRBD2; j_gene: TRBJ2-2; v_gene: TRBV2; abundance: once; CDR3aa: CASSEDGGAGTGELFF; CDR3nt: TGTGCCAGCAGTGAAGACGGGGGGGCGGGCACCGGGGAGCTGTTTTTT
len: 15; d_gene: TRBD1; j_gene: TRBJ2-7; v_gene: TRBV5-4; abundance: NA; CDR3aa: CASSGTGTGDYEQYF; CDR3nt: TGTGCCAGCAGCGGTACCGGGACAGGGGACTACGAGCAGTACTTC
len: 15; d_gene: NA; j_gene: TRBJ1-1; v_gene: TRBV6-1; abundance: NA; CDR3aa: CASSEFGQLNTEAFF; CDR3nt: TGTGCCAGCAGTGAATTCGGACAACTGAACACTGAAGCTTTCTTT
len: 14; d_gene: TRBD2; j_gene: TRBJ2-2; v_gene: TRBV30; abundance: NA; CDR3aa: CAWRVAGGLGELFF; CDR3nt: TGTGCCTGGAGAGTAGCGGGGGGACTCGGGGAGCTGTTTTTT
len: 15; d_gene: NA; j_gene: TRBJ2-7; v_gene: TRBV28; abundance: NA; CDR3aa: CASSTIQYSSYEQYF; CDR3nt: TGTGCCAGCAGTACCATTCAATACAGCTCCTACGAGCAGTACTTC
len: 13; d_gene: TRBD2; j_gene: TRBJ2-7; v_gene: TRBV10-3; abundance: NA; CDR3aa: CAISPGTIYEQYF; CDR3nt: TGTGCCATCAGTCCCGGGACTATCTACGAGCAGTACTTC
len: 14; d_gene: NA; j_gene: TRBJ1-2; v_gene: TRBV4-1; abundance: few; CDR3aa: CASSLTPGNYGYTF; CDR3nt: TGCGCCAGCAGCCTTACCCCGGGGAACTATGGCTACACCTTC
len: 14; d_gene: NA; j_gene: TRBJ1-2; v_gene: TRBV6-5; abundance: once; CDR3aa: CASSYADSAYGYTF; CDR3nt: TGTGCCAGCAGTTACGCGGACAGCGCCTATGGCTACACCTTC
len: 14; d_gene: NA; j_gene: TRBJ2-2; v_gene: TRBV30; abundance: few; CDR3aa: CAWLQGGTTGELFF; CDR3nt: TGTGCCTGGCTCCAAGGGGGAACGACCGGGGAGCTGTTTTTT
len: 12; d_gene: NA; j_gene: TRBJ1-1; v_gene: TRBV28; abundance: NA; CDR3aa: CASMRMNTEAFF; CDR3nt: TGTGCCAGCATGCGAATGAACACTGAAGCTTTCTTT
len: 11; d_gene: NA; j_gene: TRBJ1-2; v_gene: TRBV29-1; abundance: NA; CDR3aa: CSVVFPNGYTF; CDR3nt: TGCAGCGTTGTCTTCCCTAATGGCTACACCTTC
len: 15; d_gene: TRBD1; j_gene: TRBJ1-2; v_gene: TRBV5-6; abundance: few; CDR3aa: CASSLGLQGARGYTF; CDR3nt: TGTGCCAGCAGCTTGGGCTTACAGGGGGCGCGAGGCTACACCTTC
len: 18; d_gene: NA; j_gene: TRBJ1-5; v_gene: TRBV9; abundance: NA; CDR3aa: CASSVAYRESSGNQPQHF; CDR3nt: TGTGCCAGCAGCGTAGCTTACAGGGAAAGCTCGGGCAATCAGCCCCAGCATTTT
len: 17; d_gene: NA; j_gene: TRBJ1-2; v_gene: TRBV2; abundance: NA; CDR3aa: CASTQKPGGQLPNGYTF; CDR3nt: TGTGCCAGCACGCAAAAGCCGGGAGGACAGCTACCGAATGGCTACACCTTC
len: 14; d_gene: NA; j_gene: TRBJ2-5; v_gene: TRBV5-1; abundance: once; CDR3aa: CASSYRDIQETQYF; CDR3nt: TGCGCCAGCAGCTACCGGGACATCCAAGAGACCCAGTACTTC
len: 14; d_gene: NA; j_gene: TRBJ2-7; v_gene: TRBV5-6; abundance: NA; CDR3aa: CASSFLAGRAEQYF; CDR3nt: TGTGCCAGCAGCTTTCTTGCGGGTCGGGCCGAGCAGTACTTC
len: 17; d_gene: TRBD1; j_gene: TRBJ2-3; v_gene: TRBV30; abundance: few; CDR3aa: CAWSVRKTGASTDTQYF; CDR3nt: TGTGCCTGGAGTGTACGGAAGACAGGGGCGAGCACAGATACGCAGTATTTT
len: 13; d_gene: NA; j_gene: TRBJ1-1; v_gene: TRBV7-2; abundance: NA; CDR3aa: CASSRRVSTEAFF; CDR3nt: TGTGCCAGCAGCCGCCGGGTGAGCACTGAAGCTTTCTTT
len: 15; d_gene: NA; j_gene: TRBJ2-1; v_gene: TRBV9; abundance: NA; CDR3aa: CASSITGSSYNEQFF; CDR3nt: TGTGCCAGCAGCATCACCGGTAGCTCCTACAATGAGCAGTTCTTC
len: 15; d_gene: TRBD1; j_gene: TRBJ2-1; v_gene: TRBV25-1; abundance: NA; CDR3aa: CASSGTGKIGNEQFF; CDR3nt: TGTGCCAGCAGTGGGACAGGGAAAATCGGCAATGAGCAGTTCTTC
len: 13; d_gene: NA; j_gene: TRBJ2-7; v_gene: TRBV27; abundance: NA; CDR3aa: CASSFARGYEQYF; CDR3nt: TGTGCCAGCAGTTTCGCCAGGGGTTACGAGCAGTACTTC
len: 13; d_gene: NA; j_gene: TRBJ2-7; v_gene: TRBV5-1; abundance: NA; CDR3aa: CASSLVPGYEQYF; CDR3nt: TGCGCCAGCAGCTTGGTCCCCGGGTACGAGCAGTACTTC
len: 15; d_gene: TRBD2; j_gene: TRBJ2-2; v_gene: TRBV6-6; abundance: NA; CDR3aa: CASRRTSGGTGELFF; CDR3nt: TGTGCCAGCAGACGGACTAGCGGGGGCACCGGGGAGCTGTTTTTT
len: 17; d_gene: TRBD2; j_gene: TRBJ2-2; v_gene: TRBV9; abundance: NA; CDR3aa: CASSVPLAGGPTGELFF; CDR3nt: TGTGCCAGCAGCGTTCCTCTAGCGGGGGGGCCAACCGGGGAGCTGTTTTTT